The present T cell receptor (beta chain) was sequenced within a study of shared clonotypes between healthy human individuals. Study conclusions and caveats: Naive subsets usually exceeded memory subsets in estimated richness.

The data were produced by immunoSEQ multiplex PCR, yet TCRdb's version contains in-frame clones alone and is incomplete. The sample has 2 million to 3 million clones; approximately 94% are singletons. Regarding this clone: Its antigen is not known.

V lost 10 bases, J lost 5 bases, and 14 bases stayed unmatched. This CDR3 spans 15 amino acids. Germline CDR1 reads SEHNR; CDR2 reads FQNEAQ (reference sequence). The clonotype originates from a man between 18 and 29 years old in good health. Some clones in this sample may be carry-over from other donors' samples. The chain carries TRBV7-9 and TRBJ2-1, with 7 nucleotides matching TRBD2. Material: naive CD4+ T cells from PBMCs. Described subset: CD45RA+ positively selected. DNA for the CDR3: TGTGCCACTACGGCGGGGGAGGGAATGAACAATGAGCAGTTCTTC. It is translated as CATTAGEGMNNEQFF.